The subject of this entry is one TCR beta chain. Its target is unknown. The PCR was carried out with 60 Vbeta primers and 13 Jbeta primers. Profiled with immunoSEQ multiplex PCR; TCRdb holds only in-frame clones, not every one. The sample lists about 180,000 clones, roughly 87% seen once, with about 1.6% in the top ten. Germline V lookup: CDR1 SGHRS, CDR2 YFSETQ. The CDR3 loop spans 15 amino acids. V was pared by 5 bases and J by 3 bases, with 9 bases of the junction left unmatched. These data are taken from a study of cytomegalovirus exposure and HLA in healthy donors. Overall study findings and caveats: In a later analysis, DRB1 alleles had the most associated TCRs; HLA-C alleles the fewest. CMV serostatus was the sole immune exposure data available. Owing to their indistinguishability, certain V segments, notably TRBV6-2 and TRBV6-3, were excluded. Rare TCR sequences dominated, though some public TCRs recurred in many donors.

The clonotype was recovered from a man between 35 and 55 years old in good health and CMV-seronegative. The chain is built from TRBV5-1 and TRBJ2-5, with 8 bases matching TRBD1. The specimen sequenced was PBMCs. The CDR3 protein is CASSRPGGGEETQYF. The CDR3 DNA follows: TGCGCCAGCAGTCGACCAGGGGGCGGAGAAGAGACCCAGTACTTC. Supplemented by reference TRBV5-1 and TRBJ2-5, the full variable domain reads KAGVTQTPRYLIKTRGQQVTLSCSPISGHRSVSWYQQTPGQGLQFLFEYFSETQRNKGNFPGRFSGRQFSNSRSEMNVSTLELGDSALYLCASSRPGGGEETQYFGPGTRLLVL.